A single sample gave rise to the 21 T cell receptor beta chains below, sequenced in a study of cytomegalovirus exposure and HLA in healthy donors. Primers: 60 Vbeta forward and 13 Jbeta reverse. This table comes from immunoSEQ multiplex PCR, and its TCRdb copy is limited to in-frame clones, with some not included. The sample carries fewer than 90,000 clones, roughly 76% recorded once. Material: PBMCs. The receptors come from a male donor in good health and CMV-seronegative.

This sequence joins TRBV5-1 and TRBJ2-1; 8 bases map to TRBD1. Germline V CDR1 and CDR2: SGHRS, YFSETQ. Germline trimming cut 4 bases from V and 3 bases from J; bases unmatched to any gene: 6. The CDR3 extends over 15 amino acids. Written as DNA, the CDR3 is TGCGCCAGCAGCCCGAGACAGGGGTTCTACAATGAGCAGTTCTTC. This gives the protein CASSPRQGFYNEQFF.

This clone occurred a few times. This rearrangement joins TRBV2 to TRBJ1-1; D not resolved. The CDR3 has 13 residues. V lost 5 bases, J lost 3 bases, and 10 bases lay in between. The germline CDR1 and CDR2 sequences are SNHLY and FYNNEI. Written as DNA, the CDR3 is TGTGCCAGCAGTCAGTCCCGGGACACTGAAGCTTTCTTT. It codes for CASSQSRDTEAFF.

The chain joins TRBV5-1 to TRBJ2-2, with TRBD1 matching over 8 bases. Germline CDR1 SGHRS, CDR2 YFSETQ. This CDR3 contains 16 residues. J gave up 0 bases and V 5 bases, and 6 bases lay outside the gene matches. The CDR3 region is CASRGQGPTNTGELFF. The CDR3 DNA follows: TGCGCCAGCAGAGGACAGGGCCCGACGAACACCGGGGAGCTGTTTTTT. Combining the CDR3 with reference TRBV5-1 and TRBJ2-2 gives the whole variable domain KAGVTQTPRYLIKTRGQQVTLSCSPISGHRSVSWYQQTPGQGLQFLFEYFSETQRNKGNFPGRFSGRQFSNSRSEMNVSTLELGDSALYLCASRGQGPTNTGELFFGEGSRLTVL.

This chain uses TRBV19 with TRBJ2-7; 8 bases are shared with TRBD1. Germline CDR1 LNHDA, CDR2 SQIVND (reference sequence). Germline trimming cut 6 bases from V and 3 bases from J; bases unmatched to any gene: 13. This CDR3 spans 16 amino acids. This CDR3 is CASRLVSGTGNYEQYF. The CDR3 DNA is TGTGCCAGTAGGCTCGTTTCCGGGACAGGTAACTACGAGCAGTACTTC.

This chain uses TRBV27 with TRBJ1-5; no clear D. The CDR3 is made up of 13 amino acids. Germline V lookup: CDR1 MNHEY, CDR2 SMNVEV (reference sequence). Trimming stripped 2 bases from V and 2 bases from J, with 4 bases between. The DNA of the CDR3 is TGTGCCAGCAGTTTAATAGGCAATCAGCCCCAGCATTTT. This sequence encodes CASSLIGNQPQHF.

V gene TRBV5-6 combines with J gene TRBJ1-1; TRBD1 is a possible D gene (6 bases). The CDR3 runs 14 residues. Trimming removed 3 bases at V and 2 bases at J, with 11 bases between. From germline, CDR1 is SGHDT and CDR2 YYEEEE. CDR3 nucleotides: TGTGCCAGCAGCTCGAGGACAGCTAACACTGAAGCTTTCTTT. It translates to CASSSRTANTEAFF.

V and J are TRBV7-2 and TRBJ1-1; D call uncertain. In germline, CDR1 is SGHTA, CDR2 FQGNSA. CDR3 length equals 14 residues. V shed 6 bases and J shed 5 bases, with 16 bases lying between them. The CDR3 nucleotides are TGTGCCAGCAGTCGAGACATCGTAGCGACTGAAGCTTTCTTT. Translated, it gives CASSRDIVATEAFF. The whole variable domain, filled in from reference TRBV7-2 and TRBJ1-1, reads GAGVSQSPSNKVTEKGKDVELRCDPISGHTALYWYRQSLGQGLEFLIYFQGNSAPDKSGLPSDRFSAERTGGSVSTLTIQRTQQEDSAVYLCASSRDIVATEAFFGQGTRLTVV.

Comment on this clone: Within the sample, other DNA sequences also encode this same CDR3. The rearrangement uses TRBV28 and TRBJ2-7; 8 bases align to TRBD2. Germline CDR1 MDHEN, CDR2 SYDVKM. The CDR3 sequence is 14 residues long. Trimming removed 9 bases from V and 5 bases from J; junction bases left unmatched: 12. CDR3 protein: CASDSGTSIHEQYF. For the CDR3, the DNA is TGTGCCAGTGACTCCGGGACTAGTATCCACGAGCAGTACTTC.

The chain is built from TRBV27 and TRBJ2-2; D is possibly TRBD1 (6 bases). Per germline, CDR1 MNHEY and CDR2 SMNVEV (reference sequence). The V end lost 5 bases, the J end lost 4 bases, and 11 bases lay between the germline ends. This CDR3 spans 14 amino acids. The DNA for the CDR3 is TGTGCCAGCAGTCTACAGGGTCCCACCGGGGAGCTGTTTTTT. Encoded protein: CASSLQGPTGELFF.

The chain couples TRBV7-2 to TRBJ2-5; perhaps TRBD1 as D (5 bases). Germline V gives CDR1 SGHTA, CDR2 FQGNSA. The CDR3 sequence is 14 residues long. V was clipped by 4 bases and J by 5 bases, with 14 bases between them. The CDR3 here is CASSSRQIHETQYF. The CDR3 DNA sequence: TGTGCCAGCAGCTCCAGACAGATTCATGAGACCCAGTACTTC.

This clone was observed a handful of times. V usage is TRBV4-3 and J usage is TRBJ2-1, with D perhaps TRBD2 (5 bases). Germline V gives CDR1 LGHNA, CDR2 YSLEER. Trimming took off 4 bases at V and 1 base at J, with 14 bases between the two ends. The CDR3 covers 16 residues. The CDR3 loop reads CASSPHHRGSYNEQFF. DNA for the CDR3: TGCGCCAGCAGCCCCCACCATCGGGGATCCTACAATGAGCAGTTCTTC.

CDR3 sequence reads: CASSRTDANTGELFF. CDR3 nucleotides: TGCGCCAGCAGCAGGACAGATGCGAACACCGGGGAGCTGTTTTTT. The V gene is TRBV5-1, the J gene TRBJ2-2; tentatively, D is TRBD1 (6 bases). The CDR3 contains 15 residues. Per germline, CDR1 SGHRS and CDR2 YFSETQ. Trimming took off 4 bases at V and 0 bases at J, with 10 bases between the two ends.

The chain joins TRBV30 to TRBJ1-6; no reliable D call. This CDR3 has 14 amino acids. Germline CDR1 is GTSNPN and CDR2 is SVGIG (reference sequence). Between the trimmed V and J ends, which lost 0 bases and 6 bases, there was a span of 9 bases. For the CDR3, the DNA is TGTGCCTGGAGTGTAATCGCCAGTAATTCACCCCTCCACTTT. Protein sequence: CAWSVIASNSPLHF.

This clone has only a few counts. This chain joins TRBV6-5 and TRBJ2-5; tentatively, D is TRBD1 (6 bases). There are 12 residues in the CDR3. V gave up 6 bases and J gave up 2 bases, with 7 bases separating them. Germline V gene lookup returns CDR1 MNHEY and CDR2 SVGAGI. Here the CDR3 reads CASSTGQETQYF. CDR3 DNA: TGTGCCAGCAGCACAGGGCAAGAGACCCAGTACTTC.

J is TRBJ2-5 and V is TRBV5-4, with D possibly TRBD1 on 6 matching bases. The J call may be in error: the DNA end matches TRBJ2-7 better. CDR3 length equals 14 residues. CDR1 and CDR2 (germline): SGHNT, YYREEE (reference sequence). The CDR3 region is CAFSLRGRGYEQYF. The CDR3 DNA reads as TGTGCGTTCTCCCTGCGCGGCAGGGGCTACGAGCAGTACTTC.

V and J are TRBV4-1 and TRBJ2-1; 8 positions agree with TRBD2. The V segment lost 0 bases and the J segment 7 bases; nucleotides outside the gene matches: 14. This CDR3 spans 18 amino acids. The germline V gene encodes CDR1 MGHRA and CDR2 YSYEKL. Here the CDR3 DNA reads TGCGCCAGCAGCCAAGATTCCAGCGGGAGTTTAATGGCGAATGAGCAGTTCTTC. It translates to CASSQDSSGSLMANEQFF.

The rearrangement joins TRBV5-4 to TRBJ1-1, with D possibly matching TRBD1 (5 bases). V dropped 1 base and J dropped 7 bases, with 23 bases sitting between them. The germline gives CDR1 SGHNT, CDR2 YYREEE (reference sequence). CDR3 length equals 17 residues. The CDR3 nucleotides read TGTGCCAGCAGCTTGTGGATGGGCGTCGGTAGGGGCCTTGAAGCTTTCTTT. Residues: CASSLWMGVGRGLEAFF.

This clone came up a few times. Written as DNA, the CDR3 is TGTGCCAGCAGTTTATTAGGGGATGGAGAGACCCAGTACTTC. It is translated as CASSLLGDGETQYF. V gene TRBV27 combines with J gene TRBJ2-5; D possibly corresponds to TRBD1 (5 bases). Per germline, CDR1 MNHEY and CDR2 SMNVEV (reference sequence). The CDR3 has 14 residues. V gave up 1 base and J gave up 4 bases, with 10 bases separating them.

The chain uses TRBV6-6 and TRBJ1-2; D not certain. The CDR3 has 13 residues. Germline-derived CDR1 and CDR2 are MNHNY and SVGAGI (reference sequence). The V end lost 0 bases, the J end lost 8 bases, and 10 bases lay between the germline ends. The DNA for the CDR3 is TGTGCCAGCAGTTACTCGAGCGAAGGAGGCTACACCTTC. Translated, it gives CASSYSSEGGYTF.

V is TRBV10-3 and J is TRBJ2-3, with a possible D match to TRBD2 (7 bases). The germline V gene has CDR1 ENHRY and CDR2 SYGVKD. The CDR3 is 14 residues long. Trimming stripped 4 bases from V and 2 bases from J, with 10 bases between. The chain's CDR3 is CAISGGGYTDTQYF. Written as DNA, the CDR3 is TGTGCCATCAGTGGGGGGGGCTACACAGATACGCAGTATTTT.

As DNA, the CDR3 is TGTGCCAGTAGTATAGTCTTCAGGGCGGGCAATCAGCCCCAGCATTTT. Amino acids: CASSIVFRAGNQPQHF. The chain uses TRBV19 and TRBJ1-5, with a tentative D call TRBD1 (5 bases). The V and J ends lost 1 base and 2 bases respectively, with 12 bases between them. CDR1 and CDR2 (germline): LNHDA, SQIVND (reference sequence). This CDR3 has 16 amino acids.